This T cell receptor (beta chain) was identified during a study of T cell repertoires and Cas9 in healthy adults. At the level of the study: Characterization of SpCas9-reactive CD4 and CD8 T cells covered multi-effector potency, cytotoxicity and lineage. General study results and limits: Reportedly, SpCas9-reactive effector T cell proliferation and function were mitigated by SpCas9-reactive Tregs in vitro.

Germline CDR1 reads SNHLY; CDR2 reads FYNNEI. Deletions cut 2 bases from V and 11 bases from J, with 22 bases between. This CDR3 has 15 residues. Sequencing was performed with immunoSEQ multiplex PCR; in TCRdb, only in-frame clones are kept and a portion is missing. The data contain roughly 23,000 clones, about 90% of them singletons. Remarks on this clone: Its antigen is unidentified.

The sequence came from a human donor in good health. Sequenced: CD4+ effector T cells (CD127+, CD25-, CD137-, CD154-) from PBMCs; culture status not recorded. The V and J genes are TRBV2 and TRBJ2-7, with D tentatively TRBD1 (6 bases). CDR3 amino acids: CASSESHPEGTKKYF. DNA of the CDR3: TGTGCCAGCAGTGAATCTCACCCCGAGGGGACAAAGAAGTACTTC.